One sample yielded the 8 T cell receptor beta chains listed below, sequenced in a study of early T cells in non-severe SARS-CoV-2 infection. In TCRdb, the 5' RACE reads were re-called with MiXCR into one record per CDR3 protein. The sample has fewer than 85,000 distinct CDR3 sequences; under 15% are singletons. Input material: whole blood. The source is an adult who was a healthcare worker with PCR-confirmed SARS-CoV-2 infection or an uninfected control (not recorded which).

This clonotype was observed at least ten times. The genes are TRBV7-9 and TRBJ2-2, with 7 bases lining up with TRBD2. Germline CDR1 SEHNR, CDR2 FQNEAQ (reference sequence). CDR3 length: 16 amino acids. Trimming at V came to 10 bases and at J to 6 bases, leaving 17 bases not matched to a gene. The CDR3 region has the DNA TGTGCCACCCTCCCTAGCAGGACTAGGGGATCCGGGGAGCTGTTTTTT. Translating gives CATLPSRTRGSGELFF.

This clonotype was counted ten times or more. The chain couples TRBV20-1 to TRBJ1-4; perhaps TRBD1 as D (5 bases). CDR3 length: 13 residues. The germline CDR1 and CDR2 sequences are DFQATT and SNEGSKA (reference sequence). The V and J ends lost 6 bases and 4 bases respectively, with 12 bases between them. CDR3 region: CSAGPRGNEKLFF. CDR3 coding DNA: TGCAGTGCCGGACCAAGGGGTAATGAAAAACTGTTTTTT.

This clonotype has more than one count but fewer than ten. The rearrangement uses TRBV9 and TRBJ2-4, with D tentatively TRBD1 or TRBD2 (5 bases each). In germline, CDR1 is SGDLS, CDR2 YYNGEE. V was pared by 0 bases and J by 0 bases, with 10 bases between. This CDR3 has 16 amino acids. CDR3 in DNA: TGTGCCAGCAGCGTAGGAGAGGGGATAGCCAAAAACATTCAGTACTTC. This encodes CASSVGEGIAKNIQYF.

Notes on this clonotype: This may stem from a read error, because a much larger clone lies one nucleotide away. The J gene is TRBJ2-1, the V gene TRBV12-3 or TRBV12-4; D not resolved. The CDR3 consists of 13 residues. Trimming took off 2 bases at V and 8 bases at J, with 10 bases between the two ends. CDR3 protein: CASSLLSRYEQFF. CDR3 nucleotides: TGTGCCAGCAGTTTACTCTCTAGATATGAGCAGTTCTTC.

This clonotype has a count of ten or more. The chain employs TRBV7-6 and TRBJ2-1, with a tentative D call TRBD2 (5 bases). CDR3 length: 13 amino acids. The germline V gene encodes CDR1 SGHVS and CDR2 FNYEAQ. The V end lost 5 bases, the J end lost 7 bases, and 12 bases lay between the germline ends. CDR3 protein: CASSPVSGNEQFF. The CDR3 DNA is TGTGCCAGCAGCCCAGTATCGGGGAATGAGCAGTTCTTC.

This clonotype was recorded a few times. The chain employs TRBV7-2 and TRBJ2-7; 10 nucleotides align to TRBD2. CDR1 is SGHTA and CDR2 is FQGNSA in the germline V gene. CDR3 length: 15 residues. J was trimmed by 2 bases and V by 3 bases; bases with no gene match: 4. The chain's CDR3 is CASSFRLAGAYEQYF. Here the CDR3 DNA reads TGTGCCAGCAGCTTCCGGCTAGCGGGGGCCTACGAGCAGTACTTC.

This clonotype was observed a few times. This chain joins TRBV7-2 and TRBJ1-1, with D hard to call. The V end was cut by 6 bases, the J end by 4 bases, with 12 bases between. Per the germline V gene, CDR1 is SGHTA and CDR2 is FQGNSA. This CDR3 has 13 amino acids. The CDR3 sequence is CASRLGRGTEAFF. The CDR3 bases are TGTGCCAGCAGATTGGGCCGGGGCACTGAAGCTTTCTTT.

This clonotype has a count of ten or more. V usage is TRBV5-6 and J usage is TRBJ1-1, with 8 nucleotides matching TRBD1. Losses at the gene ends were 4 bases for V and 4 bases for J; bases not matched to a gene: 12. The CDR3 runs to 16 residues. From germline, CDR1 is SGHDT and CDR2 YYEEEE. This CDR3 reads CASSVQGALFATEAFF. DNA of the CDR3: TGTGCCAGCAGCGTCCAGGGGGCCCTGTTTGCCACTGAAGCTTTCTTT.